The entry below gives a single T cell receptor beta chain sequence along with its context. What it binds is unknown. The data were taken from a study of cytomegalovirus exposure and HLA in healthy donors. Germline lookup yields CDR1 SEHNR and CDR2 FQNEAQ (reference sequence). The V end lost 4 bases, the J end lost 4 bases, and 14 bases lay between the germline ends. The CDR3 has 14 residues. The study, taken as a whole, reports: The investigators catalogued 164 TCR beta chains as cytomegalovirus-associated. Specific recognition of CMV antigens was confirmed in vitro for a few chains (all CMV-associated).

The PCR had 60 Vbeta and 13 Jbeta primers. Assay: immunoSEQ multiplex PCR; the TCRdb copy retains only in-frame clones and omits some. Of 100,000 to 150,000 clones listed, 74% are singletons. The sample taken for sequencing was PBMCs. V usage is TRBV7-9 and J usage is TRBJ2-7, with D perhaps matching TRBD2 (6 bases). This clonotype was sampled from a woman aged 50 to 65 in good health and CMV-seropositive. The CDR3: CASSSVLASYEQYF. In DNA, the CDR3 is TGTGCCAGCAGCTCAGTGCTAGCGAGTTACGAGCAGTACTTC. Based on the CDR3 plus reference TRBV7-9 and TRBJ2-7, the full variable domain is DTGVSQNPRHKITKRGQNVTFRCDPISEHNRLYWYRQTLGQGPEFLTYFQNEAQLEKSRLLSDRFSAERPKGSFSTLEIQRTEQGDSAMYLCASSSVLASYEQYFGPGTRLTVT.